Listed below are T cell receptor beta chains from one sample, sequenced in a study of a mutant IDH1 vaccine in newly diagnosed glioma. TCRdb keeps only in-frame clones here, not all; method: immunoSEQ multiplex PCR. There are around 130,000 clones in the sample; around four fifths occur only once, and approximately 5% lies in the top ten. These receptors are not linked to any known antigen. The specimen was PBMCs, collected from a glioma patient whose treatment included an IDH1 peptide vaccine. The receptors were sampled from a man in his forties with glioma. The CDR3 runs from the conserved cysteine through the conserved F or W. D genes are given only for firm matches. The size of a clone is reported for some rows only, either as once, few or many, or as a class for expanded clones.

size	D	V	J	CDR3	DNA
-	-	TRBV28	TRBJ1-2	CASSLLIGANGYTF	TGTGCCAGCAGTCTTCTTATAGGGGCCAATGGCTACACCTTC
-	TRBD1	TRBV7-9	TRBJ1-6	CASRPGTGANSPLHF	TGTGCCAGCAGACCCGGGACAGGGGCCAATTCACCCCTCCACTTT
-	TRBD1	TRBV5-4	TRBJ1-2	CASSGGQTNYGYTF	TGTGCCAGCAGCGGGGGACAGACTAACTATGGCTACACCTTC
once	-	TRBV11-2	TRBJ2-7	CASTDQTTSYEQYF	TGTGCAAGCACCGACCAGACTACATCCTACGAGCAGTACTTC
-	TRBD1	TRBV6-5	TRBJ1-2	CASRKTGANYGYTF	TGTGCCAGCAGAAAGACAGGGGCTAACTATGGCTACACCTTC
-	-	TRBV18	TRBJ1-5	CASSQSGGDQPQHF	TGTGCCAGCTCACAATCCGGGGGCGATCAGCCCCAGCATTTT
few	-	TRBV2	TRBJ2-7	CASSEGRAYEQYF	TGTGCCAGCAGTGAAGGCAGGGCCTACGAGCAGTACTTC
-	TRBD2	TRBV29-1	TRBJ2-3	CSVEYLAGAPDTQYF	TGCAGCGTTGAGTATCTAGCGGGGGCCCCCGATACGCAGTATTTT
-	TRBD1	TRBV7-2	TRBJ1-1	CASITWDRAFF	TGTGCCAGCATCACCTGGGACAGAGCTTTCTTT
-	TRBD2	TRBV5-4	TRBJ2-5	CASSGLGTSGGWETQYF	TGTGCCAGCAGCGGATTAGGGACTAGCGGGGGGTGGGAGACCCAGTACTTC
-	TRBD1	TRBV7-7	TRBJ2-2	CASSPPPGQGNTGELFF	TGTGCTAGCAGCCCGCCCCCGGGACAGGGGAACACCGGGGAGCTGTTTTTT
-	TRBD2	TRBV6-1	TRBJ2-3	CASSVGLAYTDTQYF	TGTGCCAGCAGCGTCGGACTAGCGTATACAGATACGCAGTATTTT
-	TRBD2	TRBV28	TRBJ2-3	CASSAAGADTQYF	TGTGCCAGCAGTGCGGCGGGGGCAGATACGCAGTATTTT
-	-	TRBV4-3	TRBJ1-2	CASSQERVFYGYTF	TGCGCCAGCAGCCAAGAGAGGGTATTCTATGGCTACACCTTC
-	-	TRBV27	TRBJ2-1	CASSFSEGPYNEQFF	TGTGCCAGCAGTTTTTCCGAGGGACCCTACAATGAGCAGTTCTTC
-	-	TRBV18	TRBJ1-3	CASSPKTGPPPGNTIYF	TGTGCCAGCTCACCGAAAACAGGACCTCCGCCTGGAAACACCATATATTTT
-	TRBD2	TRBV7-2	TRBJ2-3	CASGTTSGSTDTQYF	TGTGCCAGCGGAACTACTAGCGGGAGCACAGATACGCAGTATTTT
once	-	TRBV6-5	TRBJ1-5	CASSSDMFQPQHF	TGTGCCAGCAGTTCGGATATGTTTCAGCCCCAGCATTTT
-	-	TRBV7-2	TRBJ2-7	CASSFSGTYEQYF	TGTGCCAGCAGCTTTTCGGGGACCTACGAGCAGTACTTC
-	-	TRBV7-2	TRBJ2-1	CASSLVGGVPYNEQFF	TGTGCCAGCAGCTTAGTAGGCGGAGTCCCCTACAATGAGCAGTTCTTC
few	-	TRBV6-5	TRBJ1-6	CASTLEENSPLHF	TGTGCCAGCACCCTGGAGGAGAATTCACCCCTCCACTTT
few	-	TRBV6-4	TRBJ2-3	CATSPRASTDTQYF	TGTGCCACCTCACCCAGGGCGAGCACAGATACGCAGTATTTT
-	-	TRBV18	TRBJ2-7	CASLVEGGTYEQYF	TGTGCCAGCTTAGTGGAAGGGGGGACCTACGAGCAGTACTTC
few	-	TRBV19	TRBJ1-5	CASSIDGVVRNQPQHF	TGTGCCAGTAGTATAGATGGGGTGGTAAGGAATCAGCCCCAGCATTTT
-	-	TRBV10-3	TRBJ1-2	CAISEPETNYGYTF	TGTGCCATCAGTGAGCCGGAAACTAACTATGGCTACACCTTC
-	-	TRBV19	TRBJ1-6	CASSIESGRDYNSPLHF	TGTGCCAGTAGTATCGAATCGGGACGGGACTATAATTCACCCCTCCACTTT
-	TRBD1	TRBV2	TRBJ2-1	CASSEVRTGGNEQFF	TGTGCCAGCAGTGAAGTCCGGACAGGGGGCAATGAGCAGTTCTTC
-	TRBD1	TRBV7-9	TRBJ2-7	CASSRGQVHYEQYF	TGTGCCAGCAGCAGGGGGCAGGTTCACTACGAGCAGTACTTC
-	-	TRBV6-1	TRBJ1-4	CASSGYRVPSEKLFF	TGTGCCAGCAGTGGATACAGGGTGCCTAGTGAAAAACTGTTTTTT
-	-	TRBV28	TRBJ1-1	CASSLLNTEAFF	TGTGCCAGCAGTTTACTGAACACTGAAGCTTTCTTT
-	TRBD2	TRBV2	TRBJ2-1	CASSVAAGGRNEQFF	TGTGCCAGCAGTGTCGCTGCGGGGGGGCGAAATGAGCAGTTCTTC
-	TRBD2	TRBV30	TRBJ2-5	CAWRTSGGPRDF	TGTGCCTGGCGGACTAGCGGGGGACCGAGGGACTTC